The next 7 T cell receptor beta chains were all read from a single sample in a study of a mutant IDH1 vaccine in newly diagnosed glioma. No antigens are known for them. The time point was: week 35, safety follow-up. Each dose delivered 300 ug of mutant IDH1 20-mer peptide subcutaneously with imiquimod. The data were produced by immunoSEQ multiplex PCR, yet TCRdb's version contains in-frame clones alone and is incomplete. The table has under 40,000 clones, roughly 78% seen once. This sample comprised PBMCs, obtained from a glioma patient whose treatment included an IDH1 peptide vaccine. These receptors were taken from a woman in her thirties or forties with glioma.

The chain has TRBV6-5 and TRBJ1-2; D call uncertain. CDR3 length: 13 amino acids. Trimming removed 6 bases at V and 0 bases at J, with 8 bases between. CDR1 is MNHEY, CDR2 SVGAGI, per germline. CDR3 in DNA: TGTGCCAGCAGAGATCTAACTAACTATGGCTACACCTTC. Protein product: CASRDLTNYGYTF.

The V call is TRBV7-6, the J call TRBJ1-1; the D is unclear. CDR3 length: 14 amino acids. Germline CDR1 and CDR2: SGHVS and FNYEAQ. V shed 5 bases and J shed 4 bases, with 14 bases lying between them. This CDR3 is CASSPGSPGTEAFF. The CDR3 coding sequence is TGTGCCAGCAGCCCCGGCAGCCCCGGCACTGAAGCTTTCTTT.

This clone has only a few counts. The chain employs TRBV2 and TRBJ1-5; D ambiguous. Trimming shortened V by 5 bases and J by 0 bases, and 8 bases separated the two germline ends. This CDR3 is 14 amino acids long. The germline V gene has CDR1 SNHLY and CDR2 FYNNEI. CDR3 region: CASSRESSNQPQHF. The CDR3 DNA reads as TGTGCCAGCAGTCGGGAGAGTAGCAATCAGCCCCAGCATTTT.

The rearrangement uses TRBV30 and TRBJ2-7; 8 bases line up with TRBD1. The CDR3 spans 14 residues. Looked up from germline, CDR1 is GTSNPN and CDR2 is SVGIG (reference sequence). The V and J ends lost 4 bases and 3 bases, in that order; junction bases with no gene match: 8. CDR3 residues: CAWTLGGTGYEQYF. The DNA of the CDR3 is TGTGCCTGGACCCTCGGCGGGACAGGCTACGAGCAGTACTTC.

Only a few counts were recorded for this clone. The CDR3 DNA reads as TGCGCCAGCAGACGATTTTGGCAGCCCCAGCATTTT. Translating it yields CASRRFWQPQHF. V is TRBV5-1 and J is TRBJ1-5, with D uncertain. This CDR3 spans 12 amino acids. Germline CDR1 reads SGHRS; CDR2 reads YFSETQ. With 5 bases removed from V and 7 bases from J, the gap between germline ends came to 10 bases.

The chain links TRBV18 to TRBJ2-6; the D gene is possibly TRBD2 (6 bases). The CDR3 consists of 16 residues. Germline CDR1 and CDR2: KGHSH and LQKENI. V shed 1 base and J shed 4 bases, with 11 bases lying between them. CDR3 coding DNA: TGTGCCAGCTCACCACTCGGGGGTAAGGGGGCCAACGTCCTGACTTTC. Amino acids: CASSPLGGKGANVLTF.

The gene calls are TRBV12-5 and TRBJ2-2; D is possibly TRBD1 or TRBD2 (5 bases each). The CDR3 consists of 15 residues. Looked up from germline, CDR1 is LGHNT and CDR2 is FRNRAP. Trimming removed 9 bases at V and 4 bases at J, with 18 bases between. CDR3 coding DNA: TGTGCTAGCGATGACGAGGGGTCGGGCACCGGGGAGCTGTTTTTT. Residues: CASDDEGSGTGELFF.